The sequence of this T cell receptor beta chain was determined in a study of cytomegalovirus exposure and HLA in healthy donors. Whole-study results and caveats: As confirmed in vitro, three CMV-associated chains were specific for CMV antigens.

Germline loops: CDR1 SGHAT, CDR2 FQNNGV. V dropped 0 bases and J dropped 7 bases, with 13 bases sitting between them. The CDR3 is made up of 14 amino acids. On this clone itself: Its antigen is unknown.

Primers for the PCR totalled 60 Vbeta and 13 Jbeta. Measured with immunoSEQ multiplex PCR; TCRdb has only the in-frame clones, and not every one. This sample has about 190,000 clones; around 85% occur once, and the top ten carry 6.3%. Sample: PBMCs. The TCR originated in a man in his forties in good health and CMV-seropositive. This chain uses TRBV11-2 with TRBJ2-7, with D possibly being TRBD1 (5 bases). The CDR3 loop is CASSLEGQGREQYF. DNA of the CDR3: TGTGCCAGCAGCTTAGAAGGCCAGGGTAGGGAGCAGTACTTC. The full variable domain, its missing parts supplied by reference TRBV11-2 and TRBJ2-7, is EAGVAQSPRYKIIEKRQSVAFWCNPISGHATLYWYQQILGQGPKLLIQFQNNGVVDDSQLPKDRFSAERLKGVDSTLKIQPAKLEDSAVYLCASSLEGQGREQYFGPGTRLTVT.